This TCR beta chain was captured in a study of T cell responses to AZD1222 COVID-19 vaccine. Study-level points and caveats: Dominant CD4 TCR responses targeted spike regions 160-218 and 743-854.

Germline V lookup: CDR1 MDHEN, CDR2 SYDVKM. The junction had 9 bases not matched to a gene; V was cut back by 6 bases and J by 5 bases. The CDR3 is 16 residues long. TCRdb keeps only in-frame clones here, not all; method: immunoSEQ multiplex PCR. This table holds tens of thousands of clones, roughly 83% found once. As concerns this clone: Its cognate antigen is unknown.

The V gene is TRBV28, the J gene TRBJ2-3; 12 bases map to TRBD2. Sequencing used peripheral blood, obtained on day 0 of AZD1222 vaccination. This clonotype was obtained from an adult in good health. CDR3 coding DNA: TGTGCCAGCAGACCCGCTAGCGGGAGGGCCTTAGATACGCAGTATTTT. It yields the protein CASRPASGRALDTQYF. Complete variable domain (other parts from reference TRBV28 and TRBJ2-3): DVKVTQSSRYLVKRTGEKVFLECVQDMDHENMFWYRQDPGLGLRLIYFSYDVKMKEKGDIPEGYSVSREKKERFSLILESASTNQTSMYLCASRPASGRALDTQYFGPGTRLTVL.